A selection of T cell receptor beta chains follows, all from one sample in a study of cytomegalovirus exposure and HLA in healthy donors. Profiled with immunoSEQ multiplex PCR; TCRdb holds only in-frame clones, not every one. The repertoire holds about 160,000 clones, with roughly 77% as singletons. Sequences were obtained from PBMCs. Receptors were obtained from a man aged 50 to 60 in good health and CMV-seropositive. Both conserved end residues are part of each CDR3. The D gene is left open where the match is weak.

TRBJ2-2,TRBV19,NA,TGTGCCAGTACCGAGGGAACCTACACCGGGGAGCTGTTTTTT,CASTEGTYTGELFF
TRBJ2-5,TRBV4-2,NA,TGTGCCAGCAGCCAAGATGGCGCGGGGCCATCCCAAGAGACCCAGTACTTC,CASSQDGAGPSQETQYF
TRBJ2-5,TRBV10-3,NA,TGTGCCATCAGTCGCGGGGATGCGGGGGAGACCCAGTACTTC,CAISRGDAGETQYF
TRBJ1-2,TRBV11-2,NA,TGTGCCAGCAGCTTAAGTCGGGTTCCGGACTATGGCTACACCTTC,CASSLSRVPDYGYTF
TRBJ2-1,TRBV7-2,TRBD2,TGTGCCAGCAGCCGTAGCGGGGGGGTTATTAATGAGCAGTTCTTC,CASSRSGGVINEQFF
TRBJ1-6,TRBV2,NA,TGTGCCAGCACGTCAGGGGAAATTTCACCCCTCCACTTT,CASTSGEISPLHF
TRBJ1-3,TRBV4-1,TRBD1,TGCGCCAGCAGCCAAGAAGGACAGGCCCCTGGAAACACCATATATTTT,CASSQEGQAPGNTIYF
TRBJ2-7,TRBV15,NA,TGTGCCACCAGGTGGCATTACGACTACGAGCAGTACTTC,CATRWHYDYEQYF
TRBJ2-7,TRBV4-2,TRBD1,TGTGCCAGCAGCCAAGGACAGGGGAACGGCGAGCAGTACTTC,CASSQGQGNGEQYF
TRBJ2-5,TRBV4-2,NA,TGTGCCAGCAGCCAAGAAGTGTGGCTAGCCCAAGAGACCCAGTACTTC,CASSQEVWLAQETQYF
TRBJ2-7,TRBV6-5,NA,TGTGCCAGCAGCGTGGTGGCAGGGGACTACGAGCAGTACTTC,CASSVVAGDYEQYF